This TCR beta chain was observed in a study of yellow fever vaccine responses in identical twins. Broader study findings: Twins' vaccine T cell response reportedly gave the appearance of partial convergence and partial personalization.

As regards this clonotype: Its specificity is not known.

TCRdb reprocessed the RT-PCR reads via MiXCR and lists one record per CDR3 protein. This sample has approximately 1,000 distinct CDR3 sequences, with roughly 83% found just once. The CDR3 runs to 15 residues. V shed 0 bases and J 1 base; nucleotides not matched to a gene: 0. CDR1 is MGHRA, CDR2 YSYEKL, per germline. The sequencing here drew on T cells from blood (PBMCs), unsorted or a sorted subset (not recorded which), taken before or after yellow fever vaccination (not recorded which). The V call is TRBV4-1, the J call TRBJ2-1, with 7 bases aligning to TRBD1. This TCR was recovered from a female donor who received the yellow fever vaccine. This CDR3 is CASSQDRGSYNEQFF. CDR3 DNA: TGCGCCAGCAGCCAAGACAGGGGGTCCTACAATGAGCAGTTCTTC.